The 32 T cell receptor beta chains listed next were all sequenced from one sample in a study of shared clonotypes between healthy human individuals. TCRdb's copy holds only in-frame clones and misses some; the assay was immunoSEQ multiplex PCR. The repertoire holds about 1.5 million clones, 98% seen once, with 0.4% to 0.55% in the top ten. Sequencing was performed on naive CD4+ T cells sorted from blood. Subset described: CD45RA+ positively selected. Source of these receptors: a man aged 30-40 years in good health.

The chain recombines TRBV14 with TRBJ2-7; no clear D. This CDR3 region has 17 residues. Deletions cut 4 bases from V and 5 bases from J, with 24 bases between. CDR1 is SGHDN and CDR2 is FVKESK in the germline V gene. CDR3 protein: CASSPRSDDLIGHEQYF. DNA for the CDR3: TGTGCCAGCAGCCCCCGATCGGACGATCTCATTGGGCACGAGCAGTACTTC. The full variable domain, rest sourced from reference TRBV14 and TRBJ2-7, is EAGVTQFPSHSVIEKGQTVTLRCDPISGHDNLYWYRRVMGKEIKFLLHFVKESKQDESGMPNNRFLAERTGGTYSTLKVQPAELEDSGVYFCASSPRSDDLIGHEQYFGPGTRLTVT.

This rearrangement joins TRBV7-9 to TRBJ2-7; possible D gene TRBD2, 7 bases. The CDR3 contains 15 residues. Germline lookup yields CDR1 SEHNR and CDR2 FQNEAQ (reference sequence). V dropped 6 bases and J dropped 1 base, with 16 bases sitting between them. The CDR3 region has the DNA TGTGCCAGCAGTTCCAGAAGGGGGGGTTCCTACGAGCAGTACTTC. This codes for CASSSRRGGSYEQYF.

This chain uses TRBV5-8 with TRBJ2-1; D remains unclear. Per the germline V gene, CDR1 is SGHTS and CDR2 is YDEGEE. The CDR3 contains 13 residues. V shed 0 bases and J shed 10 bases, with 11 bases lying between them. The CDR3 DNA reads TGTGCCAGCAGCTTGGTAGACCTGCGGGAGCAGTTCTTC. It encodes CASSLVDLREQFF.

V usage is TRBV11-1 and J usage is TRBJ2-1; TRBD2 agrees at 8 bases. V shed 1 base, J shed 4 bases, and the junction held 12 bases outside the gene matches. The length of the CDR3 is 18 residues. Germline loops: CDR1 SGHAT, CDR2 FQDESV (reference sequence). CDR3: CASSLVHTSGSQYNEQFF. The CDR3, as DNA: TGTGCCAGCAGCTTAGTCCATACGAGCGGGAGTCAGTACAATGAGCAGTTCTTC.

The chain carries TRBV6-1 and TRBJ2-7, with D perhaps matching TRBD1 (6 bases). Germline values: CDR1 MNHNS, CDR2 SASEGT. V dropped 4 bases and J dropped 7 bases, with 20 bases sitting between them. CDR3 length: 15 amino acids. The CDR3 coding sequence is TGTGCCAGCAGTGTAGCTTCGGACAGCCCTAGGGAGCAGTACTTC. Translated: CASSVASDSPREQYF.

The V gene is TRBV28, the J gene TRBJ2-1; TRBD1 might be the D (5 bases). The V and J ends lost 6 bases and 10 bases respectively, with 16 bases between them. Germline lookup yields CDR1 MDHEN and CDR2 SYDVKM. The CDR3 consists of 13 residues. This CDR3 reads CASRQGSVAEQFF. The DNA of the CDR3 is TGTGCCAGCAGGCAGGGTTCTGTCGCGGAGCAGTTCTTC.

V is TRBV6-5 and J is TRBJ2-1; TRBD2 might be the D (5 bases). Germline V gene data show CDR1 as MNHEY and CDR2 as SVGAGI. This CDR3 is 15 amino acids long. Between the trimmed V and J ends, which lost 2 bases and 2 bases, there was a span of 10 bases. CDR3 sequence reads: CASSYIGGPYNEQFF. In DNA form, the CDR3 reads TGTGCCAGCAGTTACATAGGCGGGCCCTACAATGAGCAGTTCTTC.

This clone showed up just a few times. Other nucleotide sequences from this sample produce the same CDR3. V gene TRBV11-3 combines with J gene TRBJ2-3; no clear D. CDR1 SGHNT and CDR2 YENEEA come from the germline V gene. V gave up 0 bases and J gave up 4 bases, with 2 bases separating them. This CDR3 is 12 amino acids long. CDR3 in amino acids: CASSLDPDTQYF. The CDR3 region has the DNA TGTGCCAGCAGCTTAGATCCAGATACGCAGTATTTT.

The CDR3: CASSRQGTGYEQYF. The DNA of the CDR3 is TGCGCCAGCAGCCGGCAAGGGACAGGGTACGAGCAGTACTTC. This chain connects TRBV4-1 to TRBJ2-7; 9 nucleotides match TRBD1. This CDR3 contains 14 residues. CDR1 is MGHRA, CDR2 YSYEKL, per germline. Germline trimming cut 4 bases from V and 4 bases from J; bases unmatched to any gene: 5.

The V call is TRBV29-1, the J call TRBJ2-7; perhaps TRBD1 as D (5 bases). Per the germline V gene, CDR1 is SQVTM and CDR2 is ANQGSEA. V lost 4 bases, J lost 2 bases, and 15 bases lay in between. CDR3 size: 14 residues. CDR3 in amino acids: CSVGPPGSTYEQYF. CDR3 nucleotides: TGCAGCGTTGGCCCGCCAGGGTCTACCTACGAGCAGTACTTC.

The chain couples TRBV18 to TRBJ2-7, with 9 bases that match TRBD1. Germline CDR1 KGHSH, CDR2 LQKENI. With V trimmed by 2 bases and J by 1 base, 3 bases remained unmatched. This CDR3 is built from 15 residues. The CDR3 protein is CASSPTGQGSYEQYF. CDR3 nucleotides: TGTGCCAGCTCACCAACGGGACAGGGATCCTACGAGCAGTACTTC. Variable domain in full (rest from reference TRBV18 and TRBJ2-7): NAGVMQNPRHLVRRRGQEARLRCSPMKGHSHVYWYRQLPEEGLKFMVYLQKENIIDESGMPKERFSAEFPKEGPSILRIQQVVRGDSAAYFCASSPTGQGSYEQYFGPGTRLTVT.

This clone was counted a single time. This chain joins TRBV7-2 and TRBJ2-1; D is uncertain. The CDR3 loop spans 15 amino acids. Germline assignment: CDR1 SGHTA and CDR2 FQGNSA. V was trimmed by 0 bases and J by 5 bases, leaving 11 bases between them. DNA for the CDR3: TGTGCCAGCAGCTTAGCCCAGCAGCCTAACAATGAGCAGTTCTTC. It yields the protein CASSLAQQPNNEQFF.

V gene TRBV6-6 combines with J gene TRBJ2-7; 7 bases are shared with TRBD2. The CDR3 totals 12 residues. CDR1 is MNHNY and CDR2 is SVGAGI in the germline V gene (reference sequence). V lost 6 bases and J lost 6; bases outside the gene matches: 5. Here the CDR3 reads CASSSGIVEQYF. The CDR3 DNA sequence: TGTGCCAGCAGCAGCGGGATTGTCGAGCAGTACTTC.

This chain joins TRBV7-2 and TRBJ2-7; D uncertain. Germline V gives CDR1 SGHTA, CDR2 FQGNSA. Trimming removed 7 bases from V and 1 base from J, with 17 bases in between. There are 15 residues in the CDR3. CDR3 sequence: CASNVGSQLSYEQYF. In DNA, the CDR3 is TGTGCCAGCAACGTCGGGTCTCAACTATCCTACGAGCAGTACTTC.

The chain is built from TRBV7-8 and TRBJ1-5, with 8 bases lining up with TRBD1. CDR1 and CDR2 (germline): SGHVS, FQNEAQ. The junction had 10 bases not matched to a gene; V was cut back by 0 bases and J by 6 bases. The CDR3 is made up of 17 amino acids. CDR3 sequence reads: CASSLAQSRGHSQPQHF. The CDR3 region has the DNA TGTGCCAGCAGCTTAGCGCAGTCCAGGGGGCATAGTCAGCCCCAGCATTTT.

This sequence joins TRBV11-2 and TRBJ1-1; possibly TRBD1 for D (6 bases). CDR3 length equals 16 residues. Germline V CDR1 and CDR2: SGHAT, FQNNGV. Trimming removed 5 bases from V and 4 bases from J, with 20 bases in between. CDR3 sequence reads: CASSQERGRGITEAFF. Here the CDR3 DNA reads TGTGCCAGCAGCCAAGAAAGGGGCAGGGGAATCACTGAAGCTTTCTTT.

This chain connects TRBV7-8 to TRBJ2-7; D is unresolved. V was pared by 5 bases and J by 2 bases, with 10 bases between. The CDR3 runs 13 residues. Germline V lookup: CDR1 SGHVS, CDR2 FQNEAQ. CDR3 amino acids: CASSRGETYEQYF. The CDR3 DNA reads as TGTGCCAGCAGCCGTGGGGAAACCTACGAGCAGTACTTC.

V usage is TRBV7-9 and J usage is TRBJ2-1, with D possibly being TRBD1 or TRBD2 (7 bases each). V dropped 5 bases and J dropped 8 bases, with 16 bases sitting between them. The CDR3 length is 14 residues. Germline CDR1 and CDR2: SEHNR and FQNEAQ (reference sequence). The CDR3 sequence: CASSRDREGDEQFF. The CDR3 bases are TGTGCCAGCAGCCGTGACAGGGAGGGTGATGAGCAGTTCTTC. Together with reference TRBV7-9 and TRBJ2-1, the CDR3 gives the full variable domain: DTGVSQNPRHKITKRGQNVTFRCDPISEHNRLYWYRQTLGQGPEFLTYFQNEAQLEKSRLLSDRFSAERPKGSFSTLEIQRTEQGDSAMYLCASSRDREGDEQFFGPGTRLTVL.

This clone was seen once. The CDR3 loop reads CASSSGKRGYTDTQYF. CDR3 bases: TGTGCCAGCAGCTCGGGAAAGCGGGGCTACACGGATACGCAGTATTTT. The V gene is TRBV11-2, the J gene TRBJ2-3; TRBD2 matches 7 bases. This CDR3 is 16 amino acids long. V shed 4 bases, J shed 6 bases, and the junction held 13 bases outside the gene matches. The germline gives CDR1 SGHAT, CDR2 FQNNGV.

V and J are TRBV10-1 and TRBJ1-1; D gene ambiguous. V lost 3 bases, J lost 1 base, and 9 bases lay in between. The CDR3 spans 14 residues. Germline V gene data show CDR1 as WNHNN and CDR2 as SYGVQD (reference sequence). The CDR3 DNA follows: TGCGCCAGCAGTGATGGCAGGTGGAACACTGAAGCTTTCTTT. It encodes CASSDGRWNTEAFF.

V gene TRBV25-1 combines with J gene TRBJ1-4; tentative D call: TRBD1 (5 bases). The germline V and J ends were trimmed by 5 bases and 8 bases, with 12 bases remaining between them. There are 13 residues in the CDR3. Per the germline V gene, CDR1 is MGHDK and CDR2 is SYGVNS. This CDR3 reads CASSNLGGEKLFF. The DNA for the CDR3 is TGTGCCAGCAGTAATCTCGGGGGGGAAAAACTGTTTTTT.

V is TRBV4-1 and J is TRBJ2-7; TRBD2 is a possible D gene (6 bases). The CDR3 length is 14 residues. With 2 bases removed from V and 5 bases from J, the gap between germline ends came to 13 bases. Germline CDR1 MGHRA, CDR2 YSYEKL. CDR3 bases: TGCGCCAGCAGCCAACGACTAGGTTTACACGAGCAGTACTTC. It is translated as CASSQRLGLHEQYF.

The chain couples TRBV25-1 to TRBJ1-1, with a tentative D call TRBD1 (5 bases). This CDR3 has 14 residues. The germline V and J ends were trimmed by 4 bases and 0 bases, with 9 bases remaining between them. Germline loops: CDR1 MGHDK, CDR2 SYGVNS. This CDR3 reads CASSAQALNTEAFF. The CDR3 DNA sequence: TGTGCCAGCAGTGCACAGGCCTTGAACACTGAAGCTTTCTTT.

The J gene is TRBJ2-1, the V gene TRBV7-2, with 10 bases lining up with TRBD2. The germline V gene encodes CDR1 SGHTA and CDR2 FQGNSA. This CDR3 is 13 amino acids long. Trimming cost V 8 bases and J 6 bases; bases outside gene matches: 4. CDR3 residues: CASAASGSNEQFF. The CDR3 region has the DNA TGTGCCAGCGCGGCTAGCGGGAGCAATGAGCAGTTCTTC.

The chain uses TRBV19 and TRBJ1-1; D uncertain. Trimming left V 7 bases short and J 4 bases short, with 13 bases between. Germline CDR1 is LNHDA and CDR2 is SQIVND (reference sequence). The CDR3 spans 13 residues. The CDR3 DNA reads TGTGCCAGTACGGACTTCGGCCCCACTGAAGCTTTCTTT. Its translation: CASTDFGPTEAFF.

CDR3 sequence (DNA): TGTGCCACCGGTGAGGGACACGGAGAATACACCATATATTTT. This codes for CATGEGHGEYTIYF. V usage is TRBV28 and J usage is TRBJ1-3; a weak D match, TRBD1 (6 bases). This CDR3 contains 14 residues. CDR1 and CDR2 from the germline V gene are MDHEN and SYDVKM. V lost 10 bases, J lost 8 bases, and 21 bases lay in between.

The chain employs TRBV18 and TRBJ1-5; weak D call: TRBD1 (6 bases). Trimming took off 3 bases at V and 0 bases at J, with 15 bases between the two ends. The germline gives CDR1 KGHSH, CDR2 LQKENI. The CDR3 is 17 amino acids. Here the CDR3 reads CASSPGTRTHSNQPQHF. CDR3 bases: TGTGCCAGCTCACCCGGGACACGAACACATAGCAATCAGCCCCAGCATTTT.

In this sample, this clone turned up once. The rearrangement links TRBV10-1 to TRBJ1-4; TRBD1 aligns across 8 bases. This CDR3 is 13 amino acids long. CDR1 is WNHNN and CDR2 is SYGVQD in the germline V gene (reference sequence). Trimming at V came to 10 bases and at J to 6 bases, leaving 7 bases not matched to a gene. For the CDR3, the DNA is TGCGCCATCCAGGACAGGGCTCATGAAAAACTGTTTTTT. Translating gives CAIQDRAHEKLFF.

The chain is built from TRBV6-5 and TRBJ2-6; D is undetermined. The CDR3 sequence is 14 residues long. V was cut by 6 bases and J by 0 bases, with 6 bases left in between. Per germline, CDR1 MNHEY and CDR2 SVGAGI. The CDR3 nucleotides read TGTGCCAGCAGACTCAGCTCTGGGGCCAACGTCCTGACTTTC. Translated, it gives CASRLSSGANVLTF.

The chain has TRBV10-3 and TRBJ2-7; no firm D call. Germline assignment: CDR1 ENHRY and CDR2 SYGVKD. V was pared by 6 bases and J by 3 bases, with 6 bases between. The CDR3 totals 11 residues. Here the CDR3 reads CAIRTGYEQYF. The CDR3 bases are TGTGCCATCAGGACGGGCTACGAGCAGTACTTC.

The gene calls are TRBV5-1 and TRBJ2-7, with D perhaps TRBD1 or TRBD2 (5 bases each). The CDR3 is made up of 13 amino acids. The V gene lost 5 bases and the J gene lost 8 bases, with 17 bases spanning the gap. Germline CDR1 and CDR2: SGHRS and YFSETQ. CDR3 DNA: TGCGCCAGCAGTCACCCATCAGGGAGTCAGCAGTACTTC. The encoded protein is CASSHPSGSQQYF.

This chain joins TRBV11-2 and TRBJ2-5; D is perhaps TRBD1 (5 bases). V shed 3 bases and J shed 7 bases, with 18 bases lying between them. The CDR3 is 15 residues long. Germline V gene data show CDR1 as SGHAT and CDR2 as FQNNGV. CDR3 region: CASSFEQATLGTQYF. In DNA form, the CDR3 reads TGTGCCAGCAGCTTTGAACAGGCGACCCTGGGGACCCAGTACTTC.